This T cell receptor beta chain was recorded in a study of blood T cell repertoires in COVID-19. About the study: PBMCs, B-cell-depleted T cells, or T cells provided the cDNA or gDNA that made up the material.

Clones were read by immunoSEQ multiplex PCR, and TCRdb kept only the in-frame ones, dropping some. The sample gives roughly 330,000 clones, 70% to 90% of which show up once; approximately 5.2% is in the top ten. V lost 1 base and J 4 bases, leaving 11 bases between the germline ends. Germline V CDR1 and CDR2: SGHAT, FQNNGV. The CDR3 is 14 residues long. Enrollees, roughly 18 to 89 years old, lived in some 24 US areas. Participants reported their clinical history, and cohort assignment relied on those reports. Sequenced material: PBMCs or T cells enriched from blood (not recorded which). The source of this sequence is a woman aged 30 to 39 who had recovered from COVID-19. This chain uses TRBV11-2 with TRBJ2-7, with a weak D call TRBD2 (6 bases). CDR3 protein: CASSLGGLTYEQYF. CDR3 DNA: TGTGCCAGCAGCTTAGGGGGACTGACATACGAGCAGTACTTC.